Listed here are 18 T cell receptor beta chains from one sample, sequenced in a study of T cell responses to AZD1222 COVID-19 vaccine. Sequencing was performed with immunoSEQ multiplex PCR; in TCRdb, only in-frame clones are kept and a portion is missing. This sample has around 130,000 clones, with 90% found just once. The sample was peripheral blood, taken 28 days after the second dose of the MenACWY control vaccine. The receptors stem from an adult who received the MenACWY meningococcal vaccine as a control.

V is TRBV7-2 and J is TRBJ1-1; D not certain. Trimming removed 2 bases at V and 1 base at J, with 8 bases between. Germline CDR1 reads SGHTA; CDR2 reads FQGNSA. The CDR3 runs to 14 residues. CDR3 sequence: CASSLLGQNTEAFF. As DNA, the CDR3 is TGTGCCAGCAGCTTATTGGGCCAGAACACTGAAGCTTTCTTT.

The V call is TRBV7-9, the J call TRBJ1-4; no reliable D call. Germline values: CDR1 SEHNR, CDR2 FQNEAQ (reference sequence). With 0 bases removed from V and 4 bases from J, the gap between germline ends came to 9 bases. The CDR3 has 15 amino acids. The CDR3 reads CASSLAHGNNEKLFF. CDR3 bases: TGTGCCAGCAGCTTAGCTCACGGAAATAATGAAAAACTGTTTTTT.

The chain combines TRBV7-9 with TRBJ1-4, with D maybe TRBD1 (5 bases). Germline CDR1 reads SEHNR; CDR2 reads FQNEAQ (reference sequence). CDR3 length: 15 amino acids. The V end was cut by 6 bases, the J end by 0 bases, with 11 bases between. The CDR3 is CASSQPTATNEKLFF. The CDR3 DNA reads TGTGCCAGCAGTCAGCCGACAGCAACTAATGAAAAACTGTTTTTT. Drawing the rest from reference TRBV7-9 and TRBJ1-4, the complete variable domain is DTGVSQNPRHKITKRGQNVTFRCDPISEHNRLYWYRQTLGQGPEFLTYFQNEAQLEKSRLLSDRFSAERPKGSFSTLEIQRTEQGDSAMYLCASSQPTATNEKLFFGSGTQLSVL.

This clone was seen once. V is TRBV6-2 or TRBV6-3 and J is TRBJ2-1; no clear D. V lost 2 bases, J lost 1 base, and 9 bases lay in between. Per germline, CDR1 MNHEY and CDR2 SVGEGT. The CDR3 has 15 residues. DNA of the CDR3: TGTGCCAGCAGTTACAGGGAACAATCCTACAATGAGCAGTTCTTC. It encodes CASSYREQSYNEQFF.

This chain joins TRBV28 and TRBJ2-3; 9 bases map to TRBD2. Germline V gene data show CDR1 as MDHEN and CDR2 as SYDVKM. The CDR3 spans 15 residues. The ends lost 3 bases at V and 3 bases at J; junction bases unmatched: 4. The CDR3 reads CASSLSGLATDTQYF. CDR3 DNA: TGTGCCAGCAGTTTGTCTGGACTAGCGACAGATACGCAGTATTTT.

CDR3 amino acids: CASSPTPTNSPLHF. In DNA, the CDR3 is TGTGCCAGCTCACCCACCCCCACTAATTCACCCCTCCACTTT. The genes are TRBV18 and TRBJ1-6; D gene uncertain. This CDR3 has 14 amino acids. CDR1 is KGHSH and CDR2 is LQKENI in the germline V gene. The V gene lost 3 bases and the J gene lost 6 bases, with 9 bases spanning the gap.

The genes are TRBV19 and TRBJ2-1, with D possibly matching TRBD1 (5 bases). CDR1 is LNHDA, CDR2 SQIVND, per germline (reference sequence). The CDR3 covers 13 residues. Trimming took 2 bases from V and 8 from J, leaving 10 bases between them. The CDR3 loop reads CASSIYRSYEQFF. The CDR3 nucleotides read TGTGCCAGTAGTATATACAGGTCCTATGAGCAGTTCTTC.

The J gene is TRBJ2-5, the V gene TRBV6-6; tentatively, D is TRBD1 (5 bases). The CDR3 covers 16 residues. Trimming stripped 5 bases from V and 4 bases from J, with 20 bases between. Germline V gives CDR1 MNHNY, CDR2 SVGAGI (reference sequence). CDR3 protein: CASSPKGRIKGETQYF. The CDR3 bases are TGTGCCAGCAGTCCTAAGGGGCGAATAAAGGGAGAGACCCAGTACTTC.

This chain connects TRBV7-9 to TRBJ2-7, with a possible D match to TRBD2 (6 bases). Trimming stripped 0 bases from V and 4 bases from J, with 7 bases between. The CDR3 spans 13 residues. Germline V lookup: CDR1 SEHNR, CDR2 FQNEAQ (reference sequence). CDR3 DNA sequence: TGTGCCAGCAGCTTAGCGCGGGGTTACGAGCAGTACTTC. It codes for CASSLARGYEQYF.

Here the CDR3 DNA reads TGTGCCAGCAGCTTACAGGAGAACACTGAAGCTTTCTTT. Protein sequence: CASSLQENTEAFF. V and J are TRBV7-8 and TRBJ1-1, with no clear D. Trimming took off 2 bases at V and 1 base at J, with 5 bases between the two ends. The CDR3 length is 13 residues. Per the germline V gene, CDR1 is SGHVS and CDR2 is FQNEAQ.

The V gene is TRBV28, the J gene TRBJ1-1; a weak D match, TRBD1 (5 bases). The length of the CDR3 is 12 residues. Trimming cost V 8 bases and J 1 base, with 8 bases left between them. The germline CDR1 and CDR2 sequences are MDHEN and SYDVKM. The CDR3 reads CASAGGNTEAFF. CDR3 nucleotides: TGTGCCAGCGCCGGGGGGAACACTGAAGCTTTCTTT.

The chain employs TRBV9 and TRBJ2-1; weak D call: TRBD2 (6 bases). CDR3 size: 16 residues. V was shortened by 2 bases and J by 4 bases, with 16 bases between the two germline ends. Germline V gene sequence: CDR1 SGDLS, CDR2 YYNGEE. The CDR3 nucleotides are TGTGCCAGCAGCGTTACAGGACTACCGGGGTACAATGAGCAGTTCTTC. Its protein is CASSVTGLPGYNEQFF.

The J gene is TRBJ1-6, the V gene TRBV28; maybe TRBD1 (6 bases). Germline V gene data show CDR1 as MDHEN and CDR2 as SYDVKM. Trimming cost V 4 bases and J 7 bases, with 17 bases left between them. The CDR3 spans 16 residues. In DNA form, the CDR3 reads TGTGCCAGCAGTTCCACAGGGCCGGCATGGAATTCACCCCTCCACTTT. Translating gives CASSSTGPAWNSPLHF.

The CDR3 DNA reads as TGTGCCAGCAGTCTCACAGGTTATTATAATTCACCCCTCCACTTT. The encoded protein is CASSLTGYYNSPLHF. This chain links TRBV27 with TRBJ1-6, with a weak D call TRBD1 (5 bases). Trimming removed 5 bases from V and 4 bases from J, with 12 bases in between. The length of the CDR3 is 15 residues. Per the germline V gene, CDR1 is MNHEY and CDR2 is SMNVEV (reference sequence).

The V call is TRBV5-5, the J call TRBJ2-7, with 7 bases matching TRBD2. Per the germline V gene, CDR1 is SGHKS and CDR2 is YYEKEE (reference sequence). This CDR3 has 14 amino acids. V dropped 1 base and J dropped 5; count of bases not matched to a gene: 6. CDR3 sequence reads: CASSLQMGGDEQYF. CDR3 bases: TGTGCCAGCAGCTTGCAGATGGGGGGGGACGAGCAGTACTTC.

This clone was seen a handful of times. This chain uses TRBV15 with TRBJ1-6, with D possibly TRBD1 on 6 matching bases. The V and J ends lost 5 bases and 7 bases respectively, with 15 bases between them. The CDR3 has 15 amino acids. CDR1 is LNHNV and CDR2 is YYDKDF in the germline V gene (reference sequence). CDR3 residues: CATSSRGNSNSPLHF. Written as DNA, the CDR3 is TGTGCCACCAGCTCAAGGGGGAATAGCAATTCACCCCTCCACTTT.

This clone came up once. The chain carries TRBV5-5 and TRBJ1-1; 7 nucleotides align to TRBD1. The CDR3 is 14 amino acids. J lost 1 base, V lost 5 bases, and 5 bases had no gene match. Looked up from germline, CDR1 is SGHKS and CDR2 is YYEKEE (reference sequence). The DNA of the CDR3 is TGTGCCAGCAGGTTTGACAGGGAGAACACTGAAGCTTTCTTT. It is translated as CASRFDRENTEAFF.

The chain employs TRBV7-7 and TRBJ2-1; 7 positions agree with TRBD2. V shed 1 base, J shed 2 bases, and the junction held 5 bases outside the gene matches. The germline CDR1 and CDR2 sequences are SSHAT and FNYEAQ (reference sequence). This CDR3 region has 16 residues. The CDR3 DNA sequence: TGTGCCAGCAGCTTAGGGCCTAGCGGAGCCTACAATGAGCAGTTCTTC. This codes for CASSLGPSGAYNEQFF.